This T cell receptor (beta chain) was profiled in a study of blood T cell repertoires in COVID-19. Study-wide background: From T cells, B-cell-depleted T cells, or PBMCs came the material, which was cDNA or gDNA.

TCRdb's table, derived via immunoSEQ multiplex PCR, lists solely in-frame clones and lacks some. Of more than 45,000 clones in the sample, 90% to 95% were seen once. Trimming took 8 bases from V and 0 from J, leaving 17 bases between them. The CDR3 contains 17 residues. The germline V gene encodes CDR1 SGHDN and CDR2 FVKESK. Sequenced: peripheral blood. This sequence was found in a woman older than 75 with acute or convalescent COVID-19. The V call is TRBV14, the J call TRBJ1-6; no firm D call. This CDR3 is CASQLRAGSSYNSPLHF. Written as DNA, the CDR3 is TGTGCCAGCCAGCTCAGAGCGGGGAGCTCCTATAATTCACCCCTCCACTTT. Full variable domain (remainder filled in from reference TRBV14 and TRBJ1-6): EAGVTQFPSHSVIEKGQTVTLRCDPISGHDNLYWYRRVMGKEIKFLLHFVKESKQDESGMPNNRFLAERTGGTYSTLKVQPAELEDSGVYFCASQLRAGSSYNSPLHFGNGTRLTVT.